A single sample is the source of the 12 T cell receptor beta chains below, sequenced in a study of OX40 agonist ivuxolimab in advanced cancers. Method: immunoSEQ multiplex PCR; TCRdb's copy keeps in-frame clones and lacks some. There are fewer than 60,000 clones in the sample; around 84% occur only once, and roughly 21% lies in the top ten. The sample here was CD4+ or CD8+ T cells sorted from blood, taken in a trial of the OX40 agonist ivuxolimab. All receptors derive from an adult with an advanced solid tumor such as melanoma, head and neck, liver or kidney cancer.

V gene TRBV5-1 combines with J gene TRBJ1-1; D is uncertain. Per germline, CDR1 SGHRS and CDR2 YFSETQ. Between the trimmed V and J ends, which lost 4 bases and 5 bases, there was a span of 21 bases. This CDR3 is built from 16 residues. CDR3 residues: CASSTHYNNRPTEAFF. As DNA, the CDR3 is TGCGCCAGCAGCACCCACTACAACAACCGCCCAACTGAAGCTTTCTTT.

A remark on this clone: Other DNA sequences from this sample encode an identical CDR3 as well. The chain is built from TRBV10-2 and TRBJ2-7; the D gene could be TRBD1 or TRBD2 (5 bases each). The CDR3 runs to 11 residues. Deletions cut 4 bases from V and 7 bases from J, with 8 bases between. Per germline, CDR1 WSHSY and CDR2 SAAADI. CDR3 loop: CASSGGDEQYV. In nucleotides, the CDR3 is TGCGCCAGCAGTGGAGGGGATGAGCAGTACGTC.

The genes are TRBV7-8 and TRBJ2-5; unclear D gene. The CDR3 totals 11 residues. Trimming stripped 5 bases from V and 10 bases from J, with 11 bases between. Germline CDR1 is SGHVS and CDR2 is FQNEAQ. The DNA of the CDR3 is TGTGCCAGCAGCGGTAAGAGTGACCAGTACTTC. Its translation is CASSGKSDQYF.

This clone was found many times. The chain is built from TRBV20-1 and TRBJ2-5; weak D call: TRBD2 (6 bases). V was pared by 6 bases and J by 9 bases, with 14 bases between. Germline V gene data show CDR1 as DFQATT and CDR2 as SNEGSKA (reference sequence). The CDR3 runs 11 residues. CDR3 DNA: TGCAGTGCACATTGGGGGGAGGCCCAGTACTTC. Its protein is CSAHWGEAQYF.

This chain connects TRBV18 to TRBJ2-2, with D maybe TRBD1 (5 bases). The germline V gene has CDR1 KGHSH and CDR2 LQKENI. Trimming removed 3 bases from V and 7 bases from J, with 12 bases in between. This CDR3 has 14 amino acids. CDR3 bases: TGTGCCAGCTCACCTGCAGGGTGGAACGGGGAGCTGTTTTTT. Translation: CASSPAGWNGELFF.

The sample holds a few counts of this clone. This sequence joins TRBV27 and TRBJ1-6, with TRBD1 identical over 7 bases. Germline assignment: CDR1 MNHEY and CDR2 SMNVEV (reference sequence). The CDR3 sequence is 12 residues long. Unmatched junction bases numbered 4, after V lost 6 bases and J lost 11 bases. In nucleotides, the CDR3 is TGTGCCAGCAGGGCAGGGGGAACACCCCTCCACTTT. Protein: CASRAGGTPLHF.

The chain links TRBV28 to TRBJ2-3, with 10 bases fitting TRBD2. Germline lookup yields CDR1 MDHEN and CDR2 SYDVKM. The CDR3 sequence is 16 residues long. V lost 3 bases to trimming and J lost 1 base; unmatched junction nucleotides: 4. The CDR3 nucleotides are TGTGCCAGCAGTTTGCCGAGCGGGGGGGGCACAGATACGCAGTATTTT. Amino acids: CASSLPSGGGTDTQYF.

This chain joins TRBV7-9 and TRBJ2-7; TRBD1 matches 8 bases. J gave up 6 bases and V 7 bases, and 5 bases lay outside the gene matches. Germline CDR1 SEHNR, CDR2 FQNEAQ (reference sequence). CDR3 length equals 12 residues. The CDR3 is CASTTGGFEQYF. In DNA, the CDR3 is TGTGCCAGCACCACAGGGGGATTCGAGCAGTACTTC.

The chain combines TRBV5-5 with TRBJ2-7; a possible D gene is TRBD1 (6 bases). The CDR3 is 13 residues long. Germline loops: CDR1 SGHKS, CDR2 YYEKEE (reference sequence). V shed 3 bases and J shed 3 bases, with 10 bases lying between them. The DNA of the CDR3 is TGTGCCAGCAGCTACGGACAGCTCTACGAGCAGTACTTC. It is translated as CASSYGQLYEQYF.

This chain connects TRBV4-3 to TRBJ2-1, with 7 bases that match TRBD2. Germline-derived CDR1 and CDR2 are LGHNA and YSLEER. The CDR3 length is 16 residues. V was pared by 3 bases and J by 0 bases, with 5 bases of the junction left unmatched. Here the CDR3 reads CASSQGDYSSYNEQFF. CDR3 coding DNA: TGCGCCAGCAGCCAGGGGGACTACAGCTCCTACAATGAGCAGTTCTTC.

The CDR3 DNA is TGTGCCAGCAGTGGAACTAGCGGGGGCCCCCGGGAGCTGTTTTTT. Protein product: CASSGTSGGPRELFF. The chain is built from TRBV2 and TRBJ2-2; the match to TRBD2 covers 11 bases. Germline V lookup: CDR1 SNHLY, CDR2 FYNNEI. The CDR3 is made up of 15 amino acids. V dropped 4 bases and J dropped 9; count of bases not matched to a gene: 7.

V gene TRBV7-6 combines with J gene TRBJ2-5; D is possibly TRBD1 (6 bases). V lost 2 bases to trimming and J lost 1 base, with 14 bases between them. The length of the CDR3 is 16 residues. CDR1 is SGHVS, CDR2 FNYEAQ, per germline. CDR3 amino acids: CASSLKSGETQETQYF. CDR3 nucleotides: TGTGCCAGCAGCTTAAAGTCAGGGGAGACCCAAGAGACCCAGTACTTC.